The 24 T cell receptor beta chains presented below share a single source sample, sequenced in a study of TET2 disruption in CD19-targeted CAR T cells (dated by TCRdb to 2016 to 2019). Their specific antigens are unknown. The library was generated by the immunoSEQ multiplex PCR assay. The table was pulled from immuneACCESS by TCRdb, which kept in-frame rearrangements only. Such tables lose some clones; where checked, under half of the loss comes from unresolved V genes, and the rest has no known cause. The table for this sample records under 30,000 clones. The ten largest clonotypes hold under 2.5% of the sample. Reading the label with the study, this specimen's treatment or condition is: autologous CTL019 cells: CD19 CAR with 4-1BB and CD3 zeta domains. The starting material was CD8- CAR+ T cells sorted from cultured blood T cells, obtained for CD19 CAR T cell therapy. Interpreted using the paper, the cell subset or site label stands for: CD8-negative CAR-positive T cells from the infusion product. The receptor set was obtained from a man in his sixties or seventies with chronic lymphocytic leukemia.

CDR3 amino acids: CSAALLSSGANVLTF. CDR3 bases read: TGCAGTGCTGCGCTACTGAGCTCTGGGGCCAACGTC. The chain is built from TRBV20-1 and TRBJ2-6; no firm D call. The read halts 3 residues ahead of the CDR3 end, with the missing end drawn from the germline J gene. This CDR3 region has 15 residues. CDR1 and CDR2 from the germline V gene are DFQATT and SNEGSKA (reference sequence). V dropped 5 bases and J dropped 0 bases, with 11 bases sitting between them.

A note on this clone: The missing CDR3 end, 3 residues past where the read stops, is filled in from the germline J gene. The chain employs TRBV7-9 and TRBJ1-4; 7 bases map to TRBD1. The CDR3 totals 13 residues. Trimming cost V 3 bases and J 5 bases; bases outside gene matches: 0. Germline assignment: CDR1 SEHNR and CDR2 FQNEAQ (reference sequence). CDR3 amino acids: CASSLGQNEKLFF. The CDR3 bases that were read are TGTGCCAGCAGCTTGGGACAGAATGAAAAA.

Notes on this clone: The sequence runs out 3 residues before the end of the CDR3; the remainder is reconstructed from the germline J gene. The V call is TRBV9, the J call TRBJ2-1, with TRBD2 matching over 14 bases. V lost 3 bases and J lost 3; bases outside the gene matches: 5. CDR3 length: 17 residues. The germline gives CDR1 SGDLS, CDR2 YYNGEE. The part of the CDR3 DNA that was read is TGTGCCAGCAGCGCCGGGACTAGCGGGGGAGTCTACAATGAG. Protein sequence: CASSAGTSGGVYNE. The whole CDR3 sequence is CASSAGTSGGVYNEQFF.

A word on this clone: The read halts 3 residues ahead of the CDR3 end, with the missing end drawn from the germline J gene. The V gene is TRBV7-6, the J gene TRBJ2-5; 7 nucleotides match TRBD2. CDR3 size: 13 residues. Germline V gene sequence: CDR1 SGHVS, CDR2 FNYEAQ. The junction had 5 bases not matched to a gene; V was cut back by 5 bases and J by 5 bases. The CDR3 is CASSRTSRETQYF. CDR3 DNA (partial): TGTGCCAGCAGCCGGACTAGTCGGGAGACC.

In regard to this clone: The missing CDR3 end, 3 residues past where the read stops, is filled in from the germline J gene. The chain employs TRBV12-3 or TRBV12-4 and TRBJ1-2; TRBD1 is a possible D gene (5 bases). The CDR3 covers 14 residues. The sequenced CDR3 bases are TGTGCCAGCAGTTTAGGGGTCAGGGCAGCAGGC. The encoded protein is CASSLGVRAAG. The whole CDR3 sequence is CASSLGVRAAGYTF.

For this clone: The CDR3 is cut off 3 residues early in the read; its end comes from the germline J gene. The V gene is TRBV2, the J gene TRBJ1-5; TRBD1 aligns across 11 bases. CDR3 length: 16 residues. Trimming at V came to 6 bases and at J to 6 bases, leaving 10 bases not matched to a gene. Germline V gives CDR1 SNHLY, CDR2 FYNNEI. CDR3: CASSAGTGGRSQPQHF. CDR3 DNA, as far as it was read: TGTGCCAGCAGCGCGGGGACAGGGGGACGGAGTCAGCCC.

To note about this clone: The CDR3 is cut off 3 residues early in the read; its end comes from the germline J gene. V is TRBV29-1 and J is TRBJ1-5; D perhaps matches TRBD1 (5 bases). Germline V CDR1 and CDR2: SQVTM, ANQGSEA. The CDR3 is 15 residues long. The germline V and J ends were trimmed by 7 bases and 4 bases, with 20 bases remaining between them. CDR3 in amino acids: CSAVLVGGSNQPQHF. CDR3 DNA (partial): TGCAGCGCCGTCTTAGTCGGGGGGAGTAATCAGCCC.

The covered CDR3 bases are TGTGCCAGCAGCTCCCGCGGCGGTACTAGCGGGGAAGAGACC. Translation gives CASSSRGGTSGEET. The whole CDR3 region reads CASSSRGGTSGEETQYF. This sequence joins TRBV9 and TRBJ2-5; the match to TRBD2 covers 10 bases. The CDR3 end lies 3 residues beyond the end of the read and is filled in from the germline J gene. Trimming removed 4 bases from V and 3 bases from J; junction bases left unmatched: 12. Germline loops: CDR1 SGDLS, CDR2 YYNGEE. The CDR3 contains 17 residues.

Comments on this clone: The read ends 3 residues early relative to the CDR3; the germline J gene fills the gap. The genes are TRBV6-4 and TRBJ2-2; tentatively, D is TRBD2 (6 bases). V was trimmed by 2 bases and J by 1 base, leaving 17 bases between them. The germline gives CDR1 MRHNA, CDR2 SNTAGT. The CDR3 has 18 residues. The CDR3 DNA, read in part, is TGTGCCAGCAGTGACCCCCCGGGGGTAGCGGTGAACACCGGGGAG. Amino acid sequence: CASSDPPGVAVNTGE. The full CDR3 reads CASSDPPGVAVNTGELFF.

Of note for this clone: Read coverage stops 3 residues before the CDR3 terminus; the germline J gene supplies the remainder. V usage is TRBV20-1 and J usage is TRBJ2-7; TRBD1 agrees at 9 bases. The V segment lost 1 base and the J segment 2 bases; nucleotides outside the gene matches: 6. This CDR3 has 15 amino acids. The germline V gene has CDR1 DFQATT and CDR2 SNEGSKA (reference sequence). The CDR3 here is CSARGGGQGTYEQYF. CDR3 DNA, as far as it was read: TGCAGTGCTAGAGGGGGGGGACAGGGAACCTACGAG.

A word on this clone: The read halts 3 residues ahead of the CDR3 end, with the missing end drawn from the germline J gene. The chain recombines TRBV28 with TRBJ1-4, with 7 bases fitting TRBD1. Germline lookup yields CDR1 MDHEN and CDR2 SYDVKM. Trimming at V came to 5 bases and at J to 4 bases, leaving 7 bases not matched to a gene. The CDR3 runs 15 residues. CDR3 DNA, as far as it was read: TGTGCCAGCAGTACTCGACAGGGCTTTAATGAAAAA. Translated: CASSTRQGFNEK. The whole CDR3 protein reads CASSTRQGFNEKLFF.

About this clone: Read coverage stops 3 residues before the CDR3 terminus; the germline J gene supplies the remainder. The chain is built from TRBV12-3 or TRBV12-4 and TRBJ1-3; D unclear. This CDR3 has 15 residues. V was shortened by 4 bases and J by 2 bases, with 12 bases between the two germline ends. CDR3 residues: CASSSSLTTGNTIYF. CDR3 DNA, as far as it was read: TGTGCCAGCAGTTCCTCACTGACAACTGGAAACACC.

Comments on this clone: The read finishes 3 residues shy of the CDR3 end, and the germline J gene is used to complete it. This chain uses TRBV7-2 with TRBJ1-1, with a tentative D call TRBD1 (6 bases). The CDR3 has 15 residues. Deletions cut 3 bases from V and 0 bases from J, with 11 bases between. CDR1 is SGHTA and CDR2 is FQGNSA in the germline V gene. CDR3 protein: CASSFGGGLNTEAFF. CDR3 DNA (partial): TGTGCCAGCAGCTTTGGGGGGGGGCTGAACACTGAA.

Regarding this clone: The read falls 3 residues short of the CDR3 end, and the missing part is taken from the germline J gene. The chain employs TRBV5-8 and TRBJ2-5, with a tentative D call TRBD1 (6 bases). The V gene's germline CDR1 is SGHTS and CDR2 YDEGEE. The CDR3 is made up of 13 amino acids. Deletions cut 2 bases from V and 2 bases from J, with 7 bases between. The covered CDR3 bases are TGTGCCAGCAGCTTTCAGGGGCAAGAGACC. Its protein is CASSFQGQET. The CDR3 reads in full as CASSFQGQETQYF.

About this clone: Read sequence stops 3 residues before the CDR3 end, and the germline J gene provides the missing end. This chain joins TRBV4-2 and TRBJ2-5, with TRBD2 as a possible D gene (6 bases). The CDR3 length is 14 residues. Germline V lookup: CDR1 LGHNA, CDR2 YNFKEQ. The V end lost 1 base, the J end lost 0 bases, and 6 bases lay between the germline ends. This CDR3 reads CASSQGDYQETQYF. CDR3 DNA, as far as it was read: TGTGCCAGCAGCCAAGGGGACTACCAAGAGACC.

Of note for this clone: The read ends 3 residues before the CDR3 terminus; that terminus is restored from the germline J gene. V gene TRBV7-2 combines with J gene TRBJ2-1; 12 bases map to TRBD2. CDR1 and CDR2 from the germline V gene are SGHTA and FQGNSA. This CDR3 region has 14 residues. V shed 5 bases, J shed 9 bases, and the junction held 5 bases outside the gene matches. The sequenced CDR3 bases are TGTGCCAGCAGCCCCCCGACTAGCGGGGGTGAG. Translation: CASSPPTSGGE. The full CDR3 protein reads CASSPPTSGGEQFF.

In regard to this clone: The read stops 3 residues short of the end of the CDR3; the missing end is completed from the germline J gene. The V and J genes are TRBV7-9 and TRBJ1-2; no clear D gene. Per germline, CDR1 SEHNR and CDR2 FQNEAQ (reference sequence). This CDR3 comprises 14 residues. The CDR3: CASSPGFEAVDYTF. The DNA read from the CDR3 is TGTGCCAGCAGCCCCGGGTTTGAGGCAGTCGAC.

Comment on this clone: The read gets to within 3 residues of the CDR3 end, and the germline J gene fills in the rest. V gene TRBV7-2 combines with J gene TRBJ2-5; tentative D call: TRBD2 (5 bases). This CDR3 comprises 13 residues. Germline V gene data show CDR1 as SGHTA and CDR2 as FQGNSA. The sequenced part of the CDR3 DNA is TGTGCCAGCAGCCGCCCTAGCACAGCTACC. This translates into CASSRPSTAT. The CDR3 reads in full as CASSRPSTATQYF.

Points on this clone: The read ends 3 residues early relative to the CDR3; the germline J gene fills the gap. The chain couples TRBV18 to TRBJ1-2; possible D gene TRBD1, 6 bases. The CDR3 totals 15 residues. Germline CDR1 KGHSH, CDR2 LQKENI. The DNA read from the CDR3 is TGTGCCAGCTCTCAAGAAGCGGCAGGGGCCAACGAC. It is translated as CASSQEAAGAND. The CDR3 in full is CASSQEAAGANDYTF.

Comments on this clone: Read sequence stops 3 residues before the CDR3 end, and the germline J gene provides the missing end. The V and J genes are TRBV12-3 or TRBV12-4 and TRBJ1-5; tentative D call: TRBD1 (6 bases). The CDR3 has 15 residues. Trimming removed 2 bases at V and 6 bases at J, with 14 bases between. The CDR3 loop is CASSLWGGPGQPQHF. The DNA read from the CDR3 is TGTGCCAGCAGTTTATGGGGGGGGCCGGGTCAGCCC.

With regard to this clone: The read ends 3 residues early relative to the CDR3; the germline J gene fills the gap. The chain couples TRBV20-1 to TRBJ1-4; no reliable D call. Germline loops: CDR1 DFQATT, CDR2 SNEGSKA (reference sequence). This CDR3 is built from 13 residues. Trimming removed 1 base from V and 8 bases from J, with 11 bases in between. The part of the CDR3 DNA that was read is TGCAGTGCTAGAGGGCCGCAGGTCGAAAAA. This translates into CSARGPQVEK. From start to end, the CDR3 is CSARGPQVEKLFF.

Of note for this clone: The sequence runs out 3 residues before the end of the CDR3; the remainder is reconstructed from the germline J gene. The chain recombines TRBV10-3 with TRBJ2-7, with D perhaps TRBD2 (5 bases). The ends were cut back, 2 bases at V and 3 bases at J, with 5 bases in the middle. CDR1 ENHRY and CDR2 SYGVKD come from the germline V gene. The CDR3 is 12 amino acids. The CDR3 here is CAISEEGYEQYF. The DNA read from the CDR3 is TGTGCCATCAGTGAGGAGGGCTACGAG.

Turning to this clone: The sequence runs out 3 residues before the end of the CDR3; the remainder is reconstructed from the germline J gene. The chain employs TRBV16 and TRBJ2-4, with D maybe TRBD1 (5 bases). The CDR3 has 15 amino acids. Germline V CDR1 and CDR2: KGHSY, FQNENV. The part of the CDR3 DNA that was read is TGTGCCAGCAGCCAATCGGGGTGGGGCGGTCAGCCT. This translates into CASSQSGWGGQP. The whole CDR3 sequence reads CASSQSGWGGQPQYF.

This clone is medium-sized by frequency. The sequence runs out 3 residues before the end of the CDR3; the remainder is reconstructed from the germline J gene. The V call is TRBV20-1, the J call TRBJ2-7; D might be TRBD1 or TRBD2, each matching 6 bases. The length of the CDR3 is 13 residues. Per the germline V gene, CDR1 is DFQATT and CDR2 is SNEGSKA (reference sequence). The V end was cut by 7 bases, the J end by 5 bases, with 18 bases between. Incomplete CDR3 DNA: TGCAGTGGAGAGGAGGGGGAATTGAACGAG. It yields the protein CSGEEGELNE. The entire CDR3 sequence reads CSGEEGELNEQYF.